This TCR beta chain came from a study of blood T cell repertoires in COVID-19. Study-wide background: PBMCs, B-cell-depleted T cells, or T cells were the source of the cDNA or gDNA that made up the material.

The CDR3 is made up of 14 amino acids. Trimming took 6 bases from V and 3 from J, leaving 12 bases between them. Germline V gene data show CDR1 as MDHEN and CDR2 as SYDVKM. In the authors' methods: Estimates of nucleated cell counts were drawn from the amplification of reference gene primers. Method: immunoSEQ multiplex PCR; TCRdb's copy keeps in-frame clones and lacks some. V and J calls and clone size come straight from that table; D and trimming were deduced from the DNA. Seen here are approximately 94,000 clones, around 84% observed once, and the top ten hold around 25%. The sequencing input was peripheral blood. V usage is TRBV28 and J usage is TRBJ1-5; the D is unclear. This receptor was taken from a man aged 55 to 70 with acute or convalescent COVID-19. CDR3 nucleotide sequence: TGTGCCAGCAGCCCTGGAGGGAACAATCAGCCCCAGCATTTT. It yields the protein CASSPGGNNQPQHF.